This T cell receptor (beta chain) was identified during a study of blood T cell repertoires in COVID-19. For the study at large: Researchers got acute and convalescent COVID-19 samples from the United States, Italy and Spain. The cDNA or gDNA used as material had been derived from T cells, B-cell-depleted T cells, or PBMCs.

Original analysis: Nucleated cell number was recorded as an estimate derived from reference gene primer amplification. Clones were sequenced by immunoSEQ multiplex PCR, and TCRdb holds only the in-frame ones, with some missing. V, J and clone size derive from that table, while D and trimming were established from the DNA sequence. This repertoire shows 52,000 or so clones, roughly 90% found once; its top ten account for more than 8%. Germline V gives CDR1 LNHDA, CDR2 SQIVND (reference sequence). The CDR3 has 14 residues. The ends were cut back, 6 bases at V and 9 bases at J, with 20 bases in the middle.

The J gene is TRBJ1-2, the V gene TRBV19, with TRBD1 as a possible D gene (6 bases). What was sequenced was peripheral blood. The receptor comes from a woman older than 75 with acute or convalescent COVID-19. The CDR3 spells CASSRGGSTQRYTF. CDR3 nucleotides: TGTGCCAGTAGCCGTGGGGGCTCGACCCAGCGCTACACCTTC.